These 27 T cell receptor beta chains originate from one sample sequenced in a study of tumor-infiltrating lymphocytes in primary liver carcinoma. Making TCR beta cDNA involved approximately 530 ng total RNA and a constant-region primer. Nested multiplex PCR, run for three rounds with slightly modified ARM-PCR, yielded TCR beta libraries. The first two PCR rounds used TRBV1-TRBV30 forward primers with a C-beta reverse primer, 9 to 10 cycles each. TCRdb recomputed calls from the multiplex PCR reads with MiXCR, one row per CDR3 protein. Among some 30,000 distinct CDR3 sequences, about 71% were seen once, and the ten largest hold 30% to 40%. From approximately 20-30 mg of unsorted bulk tissue, DNA and RNA were co-extracted together. The sample consisted of liver tumor tissue from sampling region 3. Subset in this sample: tumor region T3, left-lateral pole. The receptor set was obtained from a woman aged 25 to 39 with primary liver carcinoma and hepatitis B virus infection.

For this clonotype: Given the absence of the conserved phenylalanine or tryptophan at the CDR3 end, a read error is likely. This chain links TRBV7-9 with TRBJ1-4; unclear D gene. Per the germline V gene, CDR1 is SEHNR and CDR2 is FQNEAQ (reference sequence). This CDR3 comprises 16 residues. CDR3 amino acids: CASSDYNPLAGEKLFL. The CDR3 DNA follows: TGCGCCAGCAGCGACTACAACCCTCTAGCGGGTGAAAAACTGTTTCTT.

V usage is TRBV6-5 and J usage is TRBJ2-1; TRBD1 might be the D (5 bases). CDR3 length: 13 amino acids. V was cut by 6 bases and J by 16 bases, with 22 bases left in between. Germline V gives CDR1 MNHEY, CDR2 SVGAGI. CDR3: CASSLGRQNEHFF. CDR3 in DNA: TGTGCCAGCAGCCTCGGGCGACAGAATGAACACTTCTTC.

Notes on this clonotype: The junction shows a germline mismatch at one end, possibly a read error. The rearrangement uses TRBV10-3 and TRBJ2-5; tentatively, D is TRBD1 (5 bases). The CDR3 contains 15 residues. Germline values: CDR1 ENHRY, CDR2 SYGVKD. The CDR3 sequence is CAISGSATGQEAQYF. In DNA form, the CDR3 reads TGTGCCATCAGTGGGTCGGCTACCGGACAAGAGGCCCAGTACTTC.

Of note for this clonotype: This could be a read error, since a much larger clone is one nucleotide away. This chain connects TRBV11-3 to TRBJ2-1, with TRBD2 matching over 7 bases. The CDR3 spans 14 residues. Germline V gene lookup returns CDR1 SGHNT and CDR2 YENEEA. V trimming: 9 bases; J trimming: 7 bases; junction bases outside the gene matches: 12. Written as DNA, the CDR3 is TGTGCCAGAGGTTTAGGCGGGAGCTCTAATGAGCAGTTCTTC. Translation: CARGLGGSSNEQFF.

This clonotype has a count of ten or more. The CDR3 DNA is TGTGCCAGCAGTGAAGGACAGGGAGCCCTTGGAGCCAACGTCCTGACTTTC. Encoded protein: CASSEGQGALGANVLTF. V usage is TRBV6-1 and J usage is TRBJ2-6; 7 bases agree with TRBD1. The CDR3 consists of 17 residues. Germline-derived CDR1 and CDR2 are MNHNS and SASEGT. The V gene end was trimmed by 1 base and the J gene end by 7 bases; junction bases not matched to a gene: 10.

As regards this clonotype: A junction end diverges from the germline sequence, so it may reflect a read error. V gene TRBV7-8 combines with J gene TRBJ1-2; no clear D. Germline values: CDR1 SGHVS, CDR2 FQNEAQ. This CDR3 contains 12 residues. In nucleotides, the CDR3 is TGTGTCAGCAGCCACAGTTACGAGGGCTACACCTTC. This translates into CVSSHSYEGYTF.

With regard to this clonotype: Sequence at one end of the junction differs from germline and may be a read error. J is TRBJ2-7 and V is TRBV11-2; 7 bases agree with TRBD2. Germline CDR1 and CDR2: SGHAT and FQNNGV. The CDR3 consists of 16 residues. The CDR3 loop is CVSSHLSGKRAYEQYF. In nucleotides, the CDR3 is TGTGTCAGCAGTCATTTAAGCGGGAAAAGGGCCTACGAGCAGTACTTT.

A note on this clonotype: The conserved phenylalanine or tryptophan normally closing the CDR3 is absent here, so this likely arose from a read error. The chain couples TRBV10-3 to TRBJ1-1, with D possibly being TRBD1 (6 bases). Germline assignment: CDR1 ENHRY and CDR2 SYGVKD. The CDR3 runs to 15 residues. For the CDR3, the DNA is TGTGCCATCAGCACCGGGACAACGTTGAGCACTGAGGCTTTCTGT. Its protein is CAISTGTTLSTEAFC.

This clonotype showed up just a few times. A much larger clone lies a single base off, so this may be a read error. Here the CDR3 omits its conserved ending phenylalanine or tryptophan, so a read error is the likely source. This rearrangement joins TRBV11-3 to TRBJ2-5; D uncertain. The CDR3 has 12 residues. The germline V gene has CDR1 SGHNT and CDR2 YENEEA. Trimming removed 5 bases at V and 5 bases at J, with 9 bases between. CDR3 nucleotide sequence: TGTGCCAGCAGCCCGAACGGGGAGACCCAGTACTAC. Protein product: CASSPNGETQYY.

This chain connects TRBV6-1 to TRBJ1-3; TRBD1 might be the D (5 bases). Looked up from germline, CDR1 is MNHNS and CDR2 is SASEGT. V dropped 3 bases and J dropped 1 base, with 19 bases sitting between them. This CDR3 region has 18 residues. The CDR3 nucleotides are TGTGCCAGCAGTGATAGGGCAGGGTTATCGGAATCTGGAAACACCATATATTTT. Its protein is CASSDRAGLSESGNTIYF.

Regarding this clonotype: A much larger clone is a single base away; this may be a read error. This chain uses TRBV4-1 with TRBJ2-1; 12 nucleotides line up with TRBD2. Germline CDR1 MGHRA, CDR2 YSYEKL. The CDR3 runs 16 residues. The CDR3 DNA is TGCGCCAGCACCCAAGCTAGCGGGAGGGGGGAGAGTGAGCAGTTCTTC. The encoded protein is CASTQASGRGESEQFF.

Relative to its sample, this clonotype is medium-sized. As DNA, the CDR3 is TGTGCCAGCAGCCCCTATAAAGGCGGCACAGATACGCAGTATTTT. Encoded protein: CASSPYKGGTDTQYF. V is TRBV7-3 and J is TRBJ2-3; D remains ambiguous. V dropped 5 bases and J dropped 1 base, with 13 bases sitting between them. CDR3 length equals 15 residues. Germline V gene sequence: CDR1 SGHTA, CDR2 FQGTGA.

Points on this clonotype: Its ends do not fully match the called genes, so a read error is possible. This CDR3 reads CANSHTEFVNEQFF. CDR3 in DNA: TGCGCCAACAGCCACACAGAGTTCGTTAATGAGCAGTTCTTC. V usage is TRBV4-3 and J usage is TRBJ2-1; no firm D call. CDR1 is LGHNA and CDR2 is YSLEER in the germline V gene. The CDR3 is 14 amino acids.

Points on this clonotype: One end of the junction is discordant with germline, which a read error may explain. The rearrangement uses TRBV5-5 and TRBJ2-4; 7 positions match TRBD2. The CDR3 length is 17 residues. CDR1 and CDR2 from the germline V gene are SGHKS and YYEKEE (reference sequence). CDR3 nucleotides: TGCGCCAGCAGTTTACTAGGAATGAGGGAGGGGTCGGACATTCAGTACTTC. Amino acids: CASSLLGMREGSDIQYF. The full variable domain, its missing parts supplied by reference TRBV5-5 and TRBJ2-4, is DAGVTQSPTHLIKTRGQQVTLRCSPISGHKSVSWYQQVLGQGPQFIFQYYEKEERGRGNFPDRFSARQFPNYSSELNVNALLLGDSALYLCASSLLGMREGSDIQYFGAGTRLSVL.

This clonotype occurred once. Given a much more abundant clone one base away, this may be a read error. The chain links TRBV10-3 to TRBJ2-3, with 7 bases lining up with TRBD1. Germline V gene data show CDR1 as ENHRY and CDR2 as SYGVKD. Trimming at V came to 5 bases and at J to 5 bases, leaving 7 bases not matched to a gene. This CDR3 has 14 residues. The DNA for the CDR3 is TGTGCCATCAGTCCGGCGACAGGGAGAGATACGCAGTATTTT. Protein sequence: CAISPATGRDTQYF.

On this clonotype itself: One end of the junction is discordant with germline, which a read error may explain. The chain carries TRBV4-3 and TRBJ2-1; D is unresolved. The CDR3 totals 16 residues. Germline CDR1 reads LGHNA; CDR2 reads YSLEER. CDR3 sequence reads: CANSQDVGSSYNEQFF. The CDR3 region has the DNA TGTGCCAACAGCCAAGATGTGGGAAGCTCCTACAATGAGCAGTTCTTC.

By proportion, this clonotype is large. This sequence joins TRBV29-1 and TRBJ2-1, with a weak D call TRBD2 (5 bases). Germline-derived CDR1 and CDR2 are SQVTM and ANQGSEA. This CDR3 spans 12 amino acids. V lost 6 bases to trimming and J lost 7 bases, with 13 bases between them. CDR3 bases: TGCAGCGTCGAGGACTGGCGGAATGAGCAGTTCTTC. This translates into CSVEDWRNEQFF.

Details on this clonotype: At one of its ends the junction is not consistent with the germline gene, which may arise from a read error. The chain joins TRBV11-2 to TRBJ1-1, with a possible D match to TRBD1 (6 bases). CDR3 length equals 13 residues. The germline gives CDR1 SGHAT, CDR2 FQNNGV. The CDR3 sequence: CASTPDGDTEASF. In nucleotides, the CDR3 is TGTGCTAGCACCCCCGATGGGGACACTGAAGCTTCCTTT.

The chain employs TRBV11-2 and TRBJ1-1; D gene ambiguous. The CDR3 covers 11 residues. Germline V CDR1 and CDR2: SGHAT, FQNNGV. The V end lost 5 bases, the J end lost 8 bases, and 9 bases lay between the germline ends. The CDR3 sequence: CASSHGSEAFF. In DNA, the CDR3 is TGTGCCAGCAGCCACGGGTCGGAAGCTTTCTTT.

V gene TRBV11-1 combines with J gene TRBJ2-2; D gene uncertain. CDR1 and CDR2 from the germline V gene are SGHAT and FQDESV (reference sequence). This CDR3 is 16 amino acids long. V gave up 1 base and J gave up 0 bases, with 9 bases separating them. DNA of the CDR3: TGTGCCAGCAGCTTAGTTGTGAGTACGAACACCGGGGAGCTGTTTTTT. It encodes CASSLVVSTNTGELFF.

Points on this clonotype: This may arise from a read error, as a much more abundant clone is one base away. The rearrangement uses TRBV5-5 and TRBJ1-3; D possibly corresponds to TRBD1 (5 bases). CDR1 SGHKS and CDR2 YYEKEE come from the germline V gene (reference sequence). This CDR3 has 15 residues. CDR3 amino acids: CASGLEGFPGNTIYF. The DNA for the CDR3 is TGTGCCAGCGGCTTGGAGGGGTTTCCTGGAAACACCATATATTTT.

Regarding this clonotype: Its ends do not fully match the called genes, so a read error is possible. The genes are TRBV11-3 and TRBJ1-1; D gene uncertain. This CDR3 comprises 16 residues. CDR1 is SGHNT, CDR2 YENEEA, per germline. The CDR3 bases are TGTGCTAGCAGCTTCGGGAGTCTGGTAATGAACACTGAAGCTTTCTTT. Translating it yields CASSFGSLVMNTEAFF.

This sequence joins TRBV6-5 and TRBJ2-5, with D possibly being TRBD2 (6 bases). From germline, CDR1 is MNHEY and CDR2 SVGAGI. With 7 bases removed from V and 7 bases from J, the gap between germline ends came to 16 bases. This CDR3 is built from 13 residues. CDR3 DNA: TGTGCCAGCAATACCGACAAGGGACTGACCCAGTACTTC. Translation gives CASNTDKGLTQYF.

This chain connects TRBV11-2 to TRBJ1-1; tentatively, D is TRBD1 (6 bases). Trimming removed 5 bases from V and 2 bases from J, with 30 bases in between. CDR1 is SGHAT, CDR2 FQNNGV, per germline. The CDR3 loop spans 20 amino acids. CDR3 amino acids: CASSARDKGRKRRSNTEAFF. The CDR3 nucleotides read TGTGCCAGCAGCGCTCGGGACAAGGGTCGCAAGAGGCGGAGTAACACTGAAGCTTTCTTT.

This clonotype showed up just once. At one end the junction does not follow the germline gene, possibly because of a read error. The chain has TRBV24-1 and TRBJ2-3, with D possibly being TRBD1 (6 bases). The V gene's germline CDR1 is KGHDR and CDR2 SFDVKD. This CDR3 region has 17 residues. CDR3 DNA sequence: TGTACCACCAGTGATGGTATAGGGACAACCTCCGGAGATACGCAGTATTTT. As protein: CTTSDGIGTTSGDTQYF.

In regard to this clonotype: Being one base from a much bigger clone, this may be a read error. The chain has TRBV29-1 and TRBJ1-5, with D tentatively TRBD1 (5 bases). This CDR3 comprises 16 residues. Per the germline V gene, CDR1 is SQVTM and CDR2 is ANQGSEA. CDR3 sequence (DNA): TGCAGCGCCAAAAATGGGGGACCCTTTAGCAATCAGCCCCATCATTTT. Protein sequence: CSAKNGGPFSNQPHHF. The complete variable domain, with remaining parts taken from reference TRBV29-1 and TRBJ1-5, reads SAVISQKPSRDICQRGTSLTIQCQVDSQVTMMFWYRQQPGQSLTLIATANQGSEATYESGFVIDKFPISRPNLTFSTLTVSNMSPEDSSIYLCSAKNGGPFSNQPHHFGDGTRLSIL.

For this clonotype: At one boundary the junction diverges from the germline segment, which might be a read error. The rearrangement links TRBV29-1 to TRBJ2-5; 10 bases are a match to TRBD1. The CDR3 has 15 residues. The V gene's germline CDR1 is SQVTM and CDR2 ANQGSEA. The CDR3 region has the DNA TGCAGCGTTGAAGGGGGGACAGGGGAACGAGAGACCCAGTACTTT. Encoded protein: CSVEGGTGERETQYF.